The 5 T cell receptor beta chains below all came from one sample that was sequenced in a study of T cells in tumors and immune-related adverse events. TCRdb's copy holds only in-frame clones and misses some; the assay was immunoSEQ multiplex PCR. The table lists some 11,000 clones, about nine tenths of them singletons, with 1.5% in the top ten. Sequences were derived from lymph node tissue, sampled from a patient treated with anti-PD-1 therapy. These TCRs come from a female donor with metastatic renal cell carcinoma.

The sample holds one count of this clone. Here the CDR3 reads CASSVSGDTQYF. Here the CDR3 DNA reads TGTGCCAGCAGCGTTAGCGGAGATACGCAGTATTTT. This chain uses TRBV9 with TRBJ2-3; possible D gene TRBD2, 6 bases. Germline V lookup: CDR1 SGDLS, CDR2 YYNGEE. Trimming stripped 2 bases from V and 5 bases from J, with 6 bases between. The CDR3 has 12 residues.

The CDR3 coding sequence is TGTGCCTGGAGTAATACTGGAAACACCATATATTTT. This codes for CAWSNTGNTIYF. V and J are TRBV30 and TRBJ1-3; D unresolved. CDR3 length equals 12 residues. Trimming stripped 2 bases from V and 2 bases from J, with 4 bases between. Germline values: CDR1 GTSNPN, CDR2 SVGIG (reference sequence).

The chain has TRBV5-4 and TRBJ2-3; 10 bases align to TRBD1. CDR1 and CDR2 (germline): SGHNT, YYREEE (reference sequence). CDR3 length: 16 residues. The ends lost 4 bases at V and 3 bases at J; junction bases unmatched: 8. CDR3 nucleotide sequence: TGTGCCAGCAGCCGTCCCGGGACAGGGGAAACAGATACGCAGTATTTT. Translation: CASSRPGTGETDTQYF.

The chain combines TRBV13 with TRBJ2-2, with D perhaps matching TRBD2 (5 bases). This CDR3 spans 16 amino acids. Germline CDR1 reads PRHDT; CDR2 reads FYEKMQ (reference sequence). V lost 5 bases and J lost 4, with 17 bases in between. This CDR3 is CASSAGLTPTTGELFF. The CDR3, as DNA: TGTGCCAGCAGCGCCGGACTTACCCCGACCACCGGGGAGCTGTTTTTT.

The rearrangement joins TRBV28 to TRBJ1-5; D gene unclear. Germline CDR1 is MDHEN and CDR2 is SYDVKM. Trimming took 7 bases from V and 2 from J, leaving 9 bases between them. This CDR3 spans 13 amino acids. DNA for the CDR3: TGTGCCAGCACCCTAACGGGCAATCAGCCCCAGCATTTT. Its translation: CASTLTGNQPQHF.